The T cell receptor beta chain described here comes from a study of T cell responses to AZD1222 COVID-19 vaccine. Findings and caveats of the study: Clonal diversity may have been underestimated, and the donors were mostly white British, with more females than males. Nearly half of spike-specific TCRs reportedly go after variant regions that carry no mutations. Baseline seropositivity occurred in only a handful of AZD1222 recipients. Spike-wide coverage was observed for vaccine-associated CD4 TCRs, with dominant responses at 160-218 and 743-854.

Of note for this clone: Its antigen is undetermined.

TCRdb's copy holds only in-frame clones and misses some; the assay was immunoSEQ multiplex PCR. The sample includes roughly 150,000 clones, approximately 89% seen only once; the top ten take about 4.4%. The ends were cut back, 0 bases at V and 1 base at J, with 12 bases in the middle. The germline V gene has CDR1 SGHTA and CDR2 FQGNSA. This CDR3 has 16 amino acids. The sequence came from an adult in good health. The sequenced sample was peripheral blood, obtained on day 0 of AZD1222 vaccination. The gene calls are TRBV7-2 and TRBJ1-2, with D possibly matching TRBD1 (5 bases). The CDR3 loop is CASSLAEDTHNYGYTF. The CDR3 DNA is TGTGCCAGCAGCTTAGCTGAGGACACCCATAACTATGGCTACACCTTC.